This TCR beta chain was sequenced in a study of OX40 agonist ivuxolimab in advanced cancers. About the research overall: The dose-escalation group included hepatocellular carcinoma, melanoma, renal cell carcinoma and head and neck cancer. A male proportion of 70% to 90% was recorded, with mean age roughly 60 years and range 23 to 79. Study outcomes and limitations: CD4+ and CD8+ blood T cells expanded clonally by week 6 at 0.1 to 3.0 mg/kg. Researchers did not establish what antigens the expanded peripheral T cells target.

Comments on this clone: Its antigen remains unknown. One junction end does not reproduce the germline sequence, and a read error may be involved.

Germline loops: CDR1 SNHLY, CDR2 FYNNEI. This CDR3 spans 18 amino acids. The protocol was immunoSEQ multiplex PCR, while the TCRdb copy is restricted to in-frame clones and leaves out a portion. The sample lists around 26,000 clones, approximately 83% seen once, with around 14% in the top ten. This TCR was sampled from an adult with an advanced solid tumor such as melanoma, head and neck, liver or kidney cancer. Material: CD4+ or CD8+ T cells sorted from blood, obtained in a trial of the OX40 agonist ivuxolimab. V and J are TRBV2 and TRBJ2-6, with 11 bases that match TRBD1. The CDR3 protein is CASNEGTGGPSGANVLTF. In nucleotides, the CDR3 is TGTGCCAGCAATGAAGGGACAGGGGGACCCTCTGGGGCCAACGTCCTGACTTTC.